This record looks at one T cell receptor (beta chain) sequence and its context. In its sample, this clonotype was seen a few times. Its antigen specificity is not known. Per-base qualities were not stored, and no clone one base away is much larger. Memory T cells were selected as CD45RA-RO+ cells with anti-CD45RO beads from the CD45RA-negative fraction. Miltenyi superparamagnetic beads coated with subset-specific monoclonal antibodies were used for isolation of the T cell subsets. Every T cell population was isolated from peripheral blood. Mononuclear cells were obtained from whole blood by Ficoll separation, and monocytes were then depleted with anti-CD14 microbeads. Isolated cell populations were immediately resuspended in RNAprotect reagent. The data are from a study of relationships among human T cell subsets (dated by TCRdb to 2010 to 2012). With respect to the entire study: The study sequenced eight distinct T cell populations from blood: pan T, CD8 cytotoxic, regulatory, Th1, Th2, naive plus transitional, activated and memory cells.

What the authors observed across the whole study: The bead-based sorting could not exclude a CD4+CD8+ double-positive population. While more than 50% of CD8+ cytotoxic sequences came from clones with more than 100 reads, the regulatory and Th2 subsets had few clones of that kind. Across the seven subsets, no statistically significant differences turned up in V, D and J usage, CDR3 length, or N-nucleotide additions. The considerable overlap in CDR3s among Th1, Th2 and regulatory T cells was taken as suggesting that cell fate choices are stochastic.

Library generation was performed with multiplex PCR. TCRdb names 454 GS FLX as the instrument used. Semiquantitative ARM-PCR was used to amplify the TCR alpha and beta CDR3 regions from mRNA. In ARM-PCR, tagged nested gene-specific primers were applied first, and communal superprimers then carried out the exponential amplification. Nested primers were removed by exonuclease before the second amplification round on first-round PCR products. Amplicons were sequenced on the 454 platform, which allows rapid sequencing of millions of DNA fragments without cloning bias. A read was counted as effective if the read could be mapped to both V and J germline segments. For the original study's pipeline: IRmap was used to assign reads to germline V, D and J segments, relying on pyromap, a Smith-Waterman modification adapted to 454 sequencing errors. Cutoffs set at the 99th percentile of alignment scores from simulated random sequences were applied to filter D-beta assignments. CDR3 was defined as the amino acids between the conserved V-segment Y[YFLI]C motif and the J-segment [FW]GXGT motif. A compound Poisson process model, previously applied to large-scale EST data, was used to estimate repertoire diversity. A procedure for detecting cross-contamination was applied so that sample contamination could be argued against as the origin of shared CDR3s. The public reads were reprocessed in TCRdb via fastp at Q25 and MiXCR, keeping in-frame beta chains. Entries that share a CDR3 protein sequence are merged under the most common genes and DNA. These V and J calls originate from TCRdb's pipeline instead of the authors' own analysis. For this sample the table gives several thousand distinct CDR3 sequences, of which 50% to 60% were detected only once. The ten largest clones add up to approximately 5.4% of the sample.

The CDR3 covers 12 residues, taking in both the cysteine and the phenylalanine. Just CDR3 DNA is preserved here, 36 bases in frame from base 1. The germline V gene sets CDR1 to SQVTM and CDR2 to ANQGSEA. Relative to germline, V is 7 bases shorter and J is 5 bases shorter, with 12 bases between their ends. The chain links TRBV29-1 with TRBJ2-1; TRBD1 is a weak D gene call, 6 bases matching. Sequenced sample: memory T cells sorted from blood. This specimen's cell subset or site label, interpreted: CD45RA-RO+ memory T cells. The sequence derives from a middle-aged man in good health. The DNA sequence is as follows: TGCAGCGGCAACAGGGACCACAATGAGCAGTTCTTC. Translated, this is CSGNRDHNEQFF.